Listed here are 9 T cell receptor beta chains from one sample, sequenced in a study of response to subunit inactivated influenza vaccine. TCRdb reprocessed the RT-PCR reads with MiXCR, giving one entry per CDR3 protein. Here the sample spans 400,000 to 650,000 distinct CDR3 sequences, around 7.7% being singletons. The sequenced sample was PBMCs from blood, obtained less than 25 months after vaccination. Receptors were obtained from a man between 50 and 75 years old who received an inactivated influenza vaccine.

This chain joins TRBV20-1 and TRBJ1-5; D is perhaps TRBD1 (6 bases). CDR1 and CDR2 (germline): DFQATT, SNEGSKA (reference sequence). The CDR3 covers 14 residues. Trimming took 5 bases from V and 2 from J, leaving 13 bases between them. In nucleotides, the CDR3 is TGCAGTGCTGGACAGAGATCTGGCAATCAGCCCCAGCATTTT. Residues: CSAGQRSGNQPQHF.

The chain links TRBV29-1 to TRBJ2-1; 10 bases map to TRBD2. V gave up 5 bases and J gave up 3 bases; unmatched junction bases: 4. Germline V gene data show CDR1 as SQVTM and CDR2 as ANQGSEA. The CDR3 covers 14 residues. The CDR3 protein is CSVSGTSDYNEQFF. Here the CDR3 DNA reads TGCAGCGTTTCCGGGACTAGCGACTACAATGAGCAGTTCTTC.

In this sample, this clonotype turned up many times. The gene calls are TRBV4-1 and TRBJ2-2, with 9 bases that match TRBD1. Germline CDR1 MGHRA, CDR2 YSYEKL. This CDR3 has 16 amino acids. J was trimmed by 7 bases and V by 2 bases; bases with no gene match: 8. The CDR3 region is CASSQTGTGYSGELFF. The DNA for the CDR3 is TGCGCCAGCAGCCAAACCGGGACAGGGTATAGCGGGGAGCTGTTTTTT.

In this sample, this clonotype turned up many times. The chain combines TRBV9 with TRBJ2-7; 10 positions match TRBD2. The CDR3 loop spans 15 amino acids. With V trimmed by 4 bases and J by 0 bases, 4 bases remained unmatched. CDR1 and CDR2 from the germline V gene are SGDLS and YYNGEE. In DNA, the CDR3 is TGTGCCAGCAGCCCTCTAGCGGGAGCCTCCTACGAGCAGTACTTC. Protein: CASSPLAGASYEQYF.

This clonotype was detected many times. The chain has TRBV20-1 and TRBJ2-7; TRBD1 might be the D (5 bases). The germline CDR1 and CDR2 sequences are DFQATT and SNEGSKA (reference sequence). V was cut by 0 bases and J by 6 bases, with 18 bases left in between. The CDR3 is 15 residues long. The CDR3 DNA reads as TGCAGTGCTAGAGATAAGTTGCAGGGTTGGGGCGAGCAGTACTTC. Its translation is CSARDKLQGWGEQYF.

The DNA for the CDR3 is TGTGCCAGCAGCTTAGCACGGGTTAGCACAGATACGCAGTATTTT. Amino acid sequence: CASSLARVSTDTQYF. This chain links TRBV7-2 with TRBJ2-3; D gene uncertain. CDR1 and CDR2 from the germline V gene are SGHTA and FQGNSA. The length of the CDR3 is 15 residues. V lost 0 bases and J 0 bases, leaving 7 bases between the germline ends.

The table lists this clonotype with a few counts. The chain carries TRBV4-3 and TRBJ2-7, with D hard to call. The CDR3 is 15 residues long. V was cut by 0 bases and J by 3 bases, with 12 bases left in between. Germline V gene lookup returns CDR1 LGHNA and CDR2 YSLEER. The CDR3, as DNA: TGCGCCAGCAGCCAAGATGCCGAGTGGTTCTACGAGCAGTACTTC. Translation: CASSQDAEWFYEQYF.

The chain carries TRBV9 and TRBJ1-1; D call uncertain. Trimming left V 5 bases short and J 2 bases short, with 10 bases between. The CDR3 is made up of 13 amino acids. Germline loops: CDR1 SGDLS, CDR2 YYNGEE. The DNA of the CDR3 is TGTGCCAGCAGGGAGGCAGCCAACACTGAAGCTTTCTTT. Encoded protein: CASREAANTEAFF.

This clonotype was counted only a few times. This sequence joins TRBV11-2 and TRBJ2-1, with 7 nucleotides matching TRBD2. J was trimmed by 2 bases and V by 7 bases; bases with no gene match: 8. The CDR3 sequence is 15 residues long. Per germline, CDR1 SGHAT and CDR2 FQNNGV. CDR3 in DNA: TGTGCCAGCACTCCGGGGGGAGGGGCCTACAATGAGCAGTTCTTC. Translated, it gives CASTPGGGAYNEQFF.